This TCR beta chain was retrieved from a study of shared clonotypes between healthy human individuals. There are 19 residues in the CDR3. TCRdb keeps only in-frame clones here, not all; method: immunoSEQ multiplex PCR. The sample has 900,000 to 1,200,000 clones, about 84% seen once. This receptor was taken from a man aged 18 to 29 in good health. Some clones in this sample may be carry-over from other donors' samples. The chain links TRBV1 to TRBJ1-2; the D call of TRBD1 is as the table states it, not checked on the DNA. TRBV1 is labeled a pseudogene. The sample comprised memory CD4+ T cells from PBMCs. Subset described: CD45RA-negative fraction. In DNA, the CDR3 is TGCACCAGCAGCTTTCTTCCCGGGACAGGACGAACGGCTAACTATGGCTACACCTTC. Translation: CTSSFLPGTGRTANYGYTF.